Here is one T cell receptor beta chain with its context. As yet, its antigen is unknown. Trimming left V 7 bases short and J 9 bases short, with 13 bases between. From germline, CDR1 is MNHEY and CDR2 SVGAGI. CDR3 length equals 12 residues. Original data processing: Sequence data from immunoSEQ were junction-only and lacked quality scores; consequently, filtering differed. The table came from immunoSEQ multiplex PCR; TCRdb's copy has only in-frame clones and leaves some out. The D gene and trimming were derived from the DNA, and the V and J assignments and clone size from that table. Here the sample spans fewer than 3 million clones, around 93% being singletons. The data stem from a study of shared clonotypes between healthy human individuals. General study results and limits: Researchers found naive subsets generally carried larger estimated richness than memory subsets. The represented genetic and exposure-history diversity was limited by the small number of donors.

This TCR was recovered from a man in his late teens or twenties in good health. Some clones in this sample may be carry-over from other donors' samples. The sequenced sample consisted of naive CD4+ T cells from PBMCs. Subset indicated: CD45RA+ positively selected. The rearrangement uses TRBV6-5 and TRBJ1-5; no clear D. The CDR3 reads CASKSELGPQHF. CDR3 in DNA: TGTGCCAGCAAAAGCGAGTTGGGGCCCCAGCATTTT.